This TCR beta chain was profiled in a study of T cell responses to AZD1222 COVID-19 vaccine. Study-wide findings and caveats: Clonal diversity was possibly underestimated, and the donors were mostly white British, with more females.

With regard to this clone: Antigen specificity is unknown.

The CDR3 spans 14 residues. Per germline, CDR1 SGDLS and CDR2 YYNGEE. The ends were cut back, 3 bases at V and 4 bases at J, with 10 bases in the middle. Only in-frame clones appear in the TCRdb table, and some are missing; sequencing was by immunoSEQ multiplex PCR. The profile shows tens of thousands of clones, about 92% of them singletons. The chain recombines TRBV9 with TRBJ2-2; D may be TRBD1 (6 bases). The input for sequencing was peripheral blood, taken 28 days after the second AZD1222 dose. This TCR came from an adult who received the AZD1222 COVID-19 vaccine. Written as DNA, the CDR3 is TGTGCCAGCAGCGGAACAGGGAGCACCGGGGAGCTGTTTTTT. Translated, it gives CASSGTGSTGELFF.